These 25 T cell receptor beta chains were sequenced from one sample in a study of shared clonotypes between healthy human individuals. Some clones are missing from TCRdb's copy, which holds only in-frame ones; the method was immunoSEQ multiplex PCR. The table records around 550,000 clones, 90% to 96% of them present only once. Sequencing was done on a sample of naive CD4+ T cells sorted from blood. Sample subset: CD45RA+ positively selected. These receptors were taken from a woman in her thirties in good health.

The chain has TRBV6-5 and TRBJ1-1; 7 nucleotides line up with TRBD1. Losses at the gene ends were 7 bases for V and 0 bases for J; bases not matched to a gene: 8. The CDR3 has 15 residues. The germline V gene encodes CDR1 MNHEY and CDR2 SVGAGI. CDR3 amino acids: CASKRQGGMNTEAFF. The CDR3 region has the DNA TGTGCCAGCAAACGACAGGGAGGGATGAACACTGAAGCTTTCTTT.

This chain connects TRBV28 to TRBJ2-7; D is possibly TRBD2 (5 bases). The V and J ends lost 3 bases and 4 bases respectively, with 19 bases between them. Germline CDR1 is MDHEN and CDR2 is SYDVKM. The CDR3 covers 16 residues. CDR3 sequence (DNA): TGTGCCAGCAGTTTTATATCCCCCAGGAGGATGTACGAGCAGTACTTC. Residues: CASSFISPRRMYEQYF.

This rearrangement joins TRBV6-5 to TRBJ2-5, with TRBD2 identical over 12 bases. Trimming at V came to 2 bases and at J to 3 bases, leaving 1 base not matched to a gene. CDR3 size: 15 residues. Germline V lookup: CDR1 MNHEY, CDR2 SVGAGI. This CDR3 is CASSYRLAGEETQYF. CDR3 DNA: TGTGCCAGCAGTTACCGACTAGCGGGAGAAGAGACCCAGTACTTC.

The chain joins TRBV7-2 to TRBJ1-2; D is possibly TRBD1 (5 bases). Trimming took 0 bases from V and 2 from J, leaving 25 bases between them. Germline assignment: CDR1 SGHTA and CDR2 FQGNSA. CDR3 size: 20 residues. CDR3 sequence reads: CASSLARLAGRQGTNYGYTF. CDR3 coding DNA: TGTGCCAGCAGCTTAGCACGGTTGGCGGGACGGCAAGGGACCAACTATGGCTACACCTTC.

The chain links TRBV11-2 to TRBJ2-5; perhaps TRBD1 as D (7 bases). CDR3 length: 15 amino acids. Germline V gene sequence: CDR1 SGHAT, CDR2 FQNNGV. V was pared by 5 bases and J by 1 base, with 14 bases between. The chain's CDR3 is CASSRRDRTQETQYF. The CDR3 DNA sequence: TGTGCCAGCAGCCGGAGGGACAGAACCCAAGAGACCCAGTACTTC.

V and J are TRBV10-3 and TRBJ2-3; TRBD2 aligns across 9 bases. The CDR3 spans 14 residues. J lost 3 bases, V lost 6 bases, and 4 bases had no gene match. Germline assignment: CDR1 ENHRY and CDR2 SYGVKD. The DNA of the CDR3 is TGTGCCATCAGGCGGGAGGGCCAAACAGATACGCAGTATTTT. This translates into CAIRREGQTDTQYF.

The J gene is TRBJ2-7, the V gene TRBV25-1; tentatively, D is TRBD1 or TRBD2 (5 bases each). The germline CDR1 and CDR2 sequences are MGHDK and SYGVNS. The CDR3 is 16 amino acids. Trimming took 5 bases from V and 2 from J, leaving 19 bases between them. The DNA of the CDR3 is TGTGCCAGCAGTCAACCGGGGCGGGTTGGCGCCTACGAGCAGTACTTC. This gives the protein CASSQPGRVGAYEQYF.

The rearrangement joins TRBV9 to TRBJ2-7, with 7 bases identical to TRBD1. CDR1 SGDLS and CDR2 YYNGEE come from the germline V gene. The CDR3 is 15 residues long. J gave up 3 bases and V 0 bases, and 6 bases lay outside the gene matches. The CDR3 spells CASSVAGTEDYEQYF. CDR3 DNA sequence: TGTGCCAGCAGCGTAGCCGGGACAGAGGACTACGAGCAGTACTTC. Drawing the rest from reference TRBV9 and TRBJ2-7, the complete variable domain is DSGVTQTPKHLITATGQRVTLRCSPRSGDLSVYWYQQSLDQGLQFLIQYYNGEERAKGNILERFSAQQFPDLHSELNLSSLELGDSALYFCASSVAGTEDYEQYFGPGTRLTVT.

This chain links TRBV7-2 with TRBJ2-7; D is unclear. The germline gives CDR1 SGHTA, CDR2 FQGNSA. V was clipped by 1 base and J by 3 bases, with 7 bases between them. This CDR3 has 13 residues. In DNA form, the CDR3 reads TGTGCCAGCAGCTTAGTACTTAGCTACGAGCAGTACTTC. Translation gives CASSLVLSYEQYF.

V gene TRBV4-1 combines with J gene TRBJ2-1, with 13 nucleotides matching TRBD2. The length of the CDR3 is 19 residues. V was clipped by 0 bases and J by 7 bases; unmatched bases: 12. Germline V lookup: CDR1 MGHRA, CDR2 YSYEKL. The CDR3: CASSQEKLAGGPFGNEQFF. The CDR3 DNA sequence: TGCGCCAGCAGCCAAGAAAAACTAGCGGGAGGGCCGTTTGGGAATGAGCAGTTCTTC.

The rearrangement links TRBV13 to TRBJ1-2; TRBD1 might be the D (5 bases). This CDR3 has 14 residues. Germline CDR1 is PRHDT and CDR2 is FYEKMQ (reference sequence). The ends were cut back, 0 bases at V and 2 bases at J, with 7 bases in the middle. The CDR3 protein is CASSLGGANYGYTF. CDR3 coding DNA: TGTGCCAGCAGCTTAGGTGGGGCCAACTATGGCTACACCTTC.

The rearrangement links TRBV10-3 to TRBJ1-1; 7 bases are shared with TRBD1. Germline V gene lookup returns CDR1 ENHRY and CDR2 SYGVKD. CDR3 size: 13 residues. Unmatched junction bases numbered 0, after V lost 4 bases and J lost 1 base. CDR3 amino acids: CAISGTGNTEAFF. The CDR3 DNA follows: TGTGCCATCAGTGGGACAGGGAACACTGAAGCTTTCTTT.

J is TRBJ2-1 and V is TRBV5-1; perhaps TRBD2 as D (6 bases). Per germline, CDR1 SGHRS and CDR2 YFSETQ. Trimming stripped 0 bases from V and 6 bases from J, with 10 bases between. This CDR3 comprises 14 residues. CDR3 coding DNA: TGCGCCAGCAGCTTGGACCCCGGGGGCAATGAGCAGTTCTTC. It encodes CASSLDPGGNEQFF. The full variable domain, in which reference TRBV5-1 and TRBJ2-1 provide the parts outside the CDR3, is KAGVTQTPRYLIKTRGQQVTLSCSPISGHRSVSWYQQTPGQGLQFLFEYFSETQRNKGNFPGRFSGRQFSNSRSEMNVSTLELGDSALYLCASSLDPGGNEQFFGPGTRLTVL.

The chain uses TRBV19 and TRBJ1-3, with TRBD1 as a possible D gene (6 bases). V gave up 6 bases and J gave up 0 bases, with 6 bases separating them. There are 13 residues in the CDR3. Per germline, CDR1 LNHDA and CDR2 SQIVND (reference sequence). In nucleotides, the CDR3 is TGTGCCAGTAGACAGGGCTCTGGAAACACCATATATTTT. This codes for CASRQGSGNTIYF.

This clone was seen once. The V and J genes are TRBV5-1 and TRBJ2-1, with D perhaps matching TRBD2 (5 bases). This CDR3 has 14 residues. Looked up from germline, CDR1 is SGHRS and CDR2 is YFSETQ. The V end lost 0 bases, the J end lost 9 bases, and 13 bases lay between the germline ends. This chain's CDR3 is CASSLVDRGSEQFF. CDR3 DNA: TGCGCCAGCAGCTTGGTCGATCGAGGGAGTGAGCAGTTCTTC.

The V gene is TRBV5-4, the J gene TRBJ2-7; D not resolved. With 4 bases removed from V and 3 bases from J, the gap between germline ends came to 8 bases. Per germline, CDR1 SGHNT and CDR2 YYREEE (reference sequence). The CDR3 length is 12 residues. CDR3 sequence: CASSTDHYEQYF. In nucleotides, the CDR3 is TGTGCCAGCAGCACGGACCACTACGAGCAGTACTTC.

The chain carries TRBV18 and TRBJ2-3, with D hard to call. V was trimmed by 3 bases and J by 5 bases, leaving 6 bases between them. This CDR3 has 12 residues. The germline V gene has CDR1 KGHSH and CDR2 LQKENI. CDR3 loop: CASSPGQDTQYF. CDR3 DNA sequence: TGTGCCAGCTCACCCGGGCAAGATACGCAGTATTTT.

J is TRBJ1-2 and V is TRBV4-1; D gene uncertain. V shed 4 bases and J shed 0 bases, with 9 bases lying between them. This CDR3 comprises 14 residues. Germline V lookup: CDR1 MGHRA, CDR2 YSYEKL. CDR3 in amino acids: CASSPRIANYGYTF. The CDR3 DNA follows: TGCGCCAGCAGCCCCAGGATAGCTAACTATGGCTACACCTTC.

This clone has a single count. The chain couples TRBV19 to TRBJ1-5; D remains ambiguous. Germline V gene data show CDR1 as LNHDA and CDR2 as SQIVND (reference sequence). CDR3 length: 13 residues. Trimming removed 5 bases at V and 6 bases at J, with 11 bases between. CDR3 coding DNA: TGTGCCAGTAGTCCGCAACCCGTTCAGCCCCAGCATTTT. This encodes CASSPQPVQPQHF.

The rearrangement links TRBV7-2 to TRBJ2-2, with 10 bases fitting TRBD2. This CDR3 region has 17 residues. Germline lookup yields CDR1 SGHTA and CDR2 FQGNSA. Trimming removed 5 bases from V and 2 bases from J; junction bases left unmatched: 8. CDR3 in amino acids: CASSPELAGPNTGELFF. The CDR3 DNA reads TGTGCCAGCAGCCCCGAACTAGCGGGACCAAACACCGGGGAGCTGTTTTTT.

This clone was detected once. The chain links TRBV6-5 to TRBJ2-3; TRBD2 matches at 11 bases. Germline V gene lookup returns CDR1 MNHEY and CDR2 SVGAGI. This CDR3 comprises 15 residues. After removal of 4 bases from V and 2 bases from J, the junction contained 2 bases not matched to a gene. CDR3 sequence: CASSLAGGPTDTQYF. In DNA, the CDR3 is TGTGCCAGCAGTTTAGCGGGAGGGCCCACAGATACGCAGTATTTT.

This clone was seen a handful of times. V gene TRBV7-2 combines with J gene TRBJ1-1; a weak D match, TRBD1 (6 bases). Germline CDR1 and CDR2: SGHTA and FQGNSA. CDR3 length equals 13 residues. Trimming took 3 bases from V and 11 from J, leaving 16 bases between them. The CDR3 nucleotides are TGTGCCAGCAGCTTGGACACAGGGAGGGATGCTTTCTTT. Its translation is CASSLDTGRDAFF.

This chain joins TRBV4-1 and TRBJ1-3; perhaps TRBD1 as D (5 bases). Germline CDR1 and CDR2: MGHRA and YSYEKL. The V gene lost 5 bases and the J gene lost 1 base, with 18 bases spanning the gap. The CDR3 contains 17 residues. CDR3 DNA: TGCGCCAGCAGCTACTACGGGACGGAACCTTCTGGAAACACCATATATTTT. Protein product: CASSYYGTEPSGNTIYF.

The V call is TRBV27, the J call TRBJ1-1; 8 bases are a match to TRBD1. Germline loops: CDR1 MNHEY, CDR2 SMNVEV (reference sequence). The CDR3 covers 12 residues. The V segment lost 7 bases and the J segment 6 bases; nucleotides outside the gene matches: 4. CDR3 DNA: TGTGCCAGCACCAAGACAGGGGCTGAAGCTTTCTTT. Protein product: CASTKTGAEAFF.

The chain uses TRBV5-1 and TRBJ1-4; tentative D call: TRBD1 (5 bases). V was shortened by 1 base and J by 0 bases, with 10 bases between the two germline ends. From germline, CDR1 is SGHRS and CDR2 YFSETQ. The CDR3 has 16 residues. The CDR3: CASSLRGPATNEKLFF. CDR3 coding DNA: TGCGCCAGCAGCTTGCGGGGACCGGCAACTAATGAAAAACTGTTTTTT.